What follows describes a single T cell receptor (beta chain). The data were taken from a study of blood T cell repertoires in COVID-19. Sequencing was performed with immunoSEQ multiplex PCR; in TCRdb, only in-frame clones are kept and a portion is missing. The profile shows about 130,000 clones, around 85% of them singletons. In germline, CDR1 is SGHVS, CDR2 FQNEAQ. The CDR3 length is 16 residues. The ends were cut back, 3 bases at V and 2 bases at J, with 16 bases in the middle. The sequence was collected from a woman aged 45-65 years with acute or convalescent COVID-19. The chain recombines TRBV7-8 with TRBJ1-2; D unresolved. Specimen: peripheral blood. CDR3 sequence reads: CASSLREAGVNYGYTF. CDR3 in DNA: TGTGCCAGCAGCTTGAGGGAGGCCGGGGTGAACTATGGCTACACCTTC.